The clone carrying this T cell receptor beta chain was seen at least ten times. Mismatch with germline at one junction end may stem from a read error. The source of the sample is a study of prognosis after radiotherapy for stage I lung cancer. The germline V gene has CDR1 SGHRS and CDR2 YFSETQ. The CDR3 is 16 residues long. Two sampling time points were used, and about 6.5 milliliters of peripheral blood were drawn at each. The study amplified the TCR beta CDR3 region from genomic DNA. This amplification was carried out by two rounds of multiplex PCR. Primers specific to each TRBV and TRBJ gene were used in first-round PCR. TCRdb reprocessed the multiplex PCR reads with MiXCR, giving one entry per CDR3 protein. This table holds about 35,000 distinct CDR3 sequences, approximately 29% found once.

This TCR derives from a donor aged 50 or older with non-small cell lung cancer. The starting material was PBMCs, obtained before or after stereotactic body radiation therapy (not recorded which). J is TRBJ2-7 and V is TRBV5-1; TRBD2 matches at 14 bases. CDR3 region: CASSLGTSGGFYGQYF. For the CDR3, the DNA is TGCGCCAGCAGCTTAGGGACTAGCGGGGGATTTTACGGGCAGTACTTC.